Shown below are 20 T cell receptor beta chains from a single sample sequenced in a study of cytomegalovirus exposure and HLA in healthy donors (dated by TCRdb to 2016 to 2017). Library creation used the immunoSEQ multiplex PCR assay. The multiplex PCR relied on a mix of 60 forward primers for TCR Vbeta segments and 13 reverse primers for TCR Jbeta segments. As stored in TCRdb, this immuneACCESS dataset retains in-frame rearrangements with V and J assigned. A fraction of the clones does not appear; measured against another copy, unresolved V genes explain less than half of the discrepancy, and the remainder lacks a known reason. The table for this sample lists about 120,000 clones; under 20% of them were counted only once. Roughly 3% of the sample lies in the top ten. The source material was PBMCs. These receptors came from a female donor in good health and CMV-seropositive.

A few counts support this clone. The V gene is TRBV4-1, the J gene TRBJ2-1; 11 nucleotides agree with TRBD1. The CDR3 has 14 amino acids. V trimming: 4 bases; J trimming: 8 bases; junction bases outside the gene matches: 4. Germline V gene lookup returns CDR1 MGHRA and CDR2 YSYEKL. The CDR3 region is CASSPGQGADEQFF. CDR3 nucleotides: TGCGCCAGCAGCCCTGGACAGGGGGCAGATGAGCAGTTCTTC.

This clone was observed a handful of times. The CDR3 DNA reads TGTGCCAGCAGTGACCTGGGACAGGGGGCTTGGCAGCCCCAGCATTTT. This gives the protein CASSDLGQGAWQPQHF. The chain is built from TRBV2 and TRBJ1-5; 12 positions agree with TRBD1. CDR1 SNHLY and CDR2 FYNNEI come from the germline V gene. The CDR3 extends over 16 amino acids. V lost 3 bases to trimming and J lost 7 bases; unmatched junction nucleotides: 7.

This clone was counted a few times. This chain uses TRBV5-6 with TRBJ1-2, with D unclear. With 1 base removed from V and 1 base from J, the gap between germline ends came to 8 bases. The CDR3 extends over 14 amino acids. In germline, CDR1 is SGHDT, CDR2 YYEEEE. DNA for the CDR3: TGTGCCAGCAGCTTGTGGGAGAATAACTATGGCTACACCTTC. Its protein product is CASSLWENNYGYTF.

This clone has just a few counts. The chain couples TRBV7-8 to TRBJ1-5; D not resolved. CDR3 length equals 15 residues. The germline V gene has CDR1 SGHVS and CDR2 FQNEAQ. V was clipped by 1 base and J by 7 bases, with 14 bases between them. The CDR3 region has the DNA TGTGCCAGCAGCTTAGGCCCATCGGGAGGGCAGCCCCAGCATTTT. It specifies CASSLGPSGGQPQHF.

This clone has only a few counts. The gene calls are TRBV7-2 and TRBJ2-1, with 7 nucleotides matching TRBD2. The V gene end was trimmed by 1 base and the J gene end by 0 bases; junction bases not matched to a gene: 3. The germline CDR1 and CDR2 sequences are SGHTA and FQGNSA. The CDR3 contains 16 residues. The CDR3 protein is CASSLGLAASYNEQFF. CDR3 DNA sequence: TGTGCCAGCAGCTTAGGGCTAGCGGCCTCCTACAATGAGCAGTTCTTC.

The rearrangement joins TRBV2 to TRBJ2-7, with a possible D match to TRBD2 (7 bases). The V and J ends lost 6 bases and 4 bases respectively, with 13 bases between them. CDR3 length: 13 amino acids. Germline V gives CDR1 SNHLY, CDR2 FYNNEI. CDR3 bases: TGTGCCAGCAGGGGAGGGGGACTTTACGAGCAGTACTTC. Translation gives CASRGGGLYEQYF.

The CDR3 loop is CASSQIQGNTEAFF. CDR3 bases: TGCGCCAGCAGCCAGATTCAGGGGAACACTGAAGCTTTCTTT. The rearrangement uses TRBV5-1 and TRBJ1-1; TRBD1 might be the D (5 bases). Deletions cut 4 bases from V and 1 base from J, with 11 bases between. This CDR3 has 14 residues. Germline values: CDR1 SGHRS, CDR2 YFSETQ.

There are a few counts of this clone. This chain uses TRBV5-1 with TRBJ1-1, with 9 bases identical to TRBD1. Germline assignment: CDR1 SGHRS and CDR2 YFSETQ. Germline trimming cut 5 bases from V and 3 bases from J; bases unmatched to any gene: 2. This CDR3 has 13 amino acids. The CDR3 here is CASRDRGDTEAFF. CDR3 bases: TGCGCCAGCAGAGACAGGGGGGACACTGAAGCTTTCTTT.

The chain links TRBV14 to TRBJ2-7; 10 bases agree with TRBD2. Trimming took 1 base from V and 1 from J; bases not matched to a gene: 7. The CDR3 has 17 residues. Germline V gives CDR1 SGHDN, CDR2 FVKESK. CDR3 in DNA: TGTGCCAGCAGCCAAGGGACCTCTAGCGGGAGTTCCTACGAGCAGTACTTC. Translation gives CASSQGTSSGSSYEQYF.

This clone was counted only a few times. CDR3 in DNA: TGCGCCAGCAGCCTGACTAGCGGGGGGCCCTTCACAGATACGCAGTATTTT. Its translation is CASSLTSGGPFTDTQYF. The chain is built from TRBV5-1 and TRBJ2-3, with TRBD2 matching 13 bases. This CDR3 is built from 17 residues. J lost 2 bases, V lost 4 bases, and 7 bases had no gene match. Germline CDR1 is SGHRS and CDR2 is YFSETQ.

The chain combines TRBV5-1 with TRBJ2-7; D gene unclear. V was pared by 1 base and J by 4 bases, with 6 bases between. This CDR3 comprises 12 residues. CDR1 SGHRS and CDR2 YFSETQ come from the germline V gene. CDR3 loop: CASSLRWYEQYF. CDR3 bases: TGCGCCAGCAGCTTGCGGTGGTACGAGCAGTACTTC.

Concerning this clone itself: Mismatch with germline at one junction end may stem from a read error. The V gene is TRBV15, the J gene TRBJ2-3; 10 positions match TRBD2. From germline, CDR1 is LNHNV and CDR2 YYDKDF (reference sequence). The CDR3 has 16 amino acids. As DNA, the CDR3 is TGTGCCACCAGCGGACCTAGCGGGGGTGGCACACATACGCAGTATTTT. Its protein is CATSGPSGGGTHTQYF.

CDR3 sequence reads: CASSVVLAGGTQYF. CDR3 sequence (DNA): TGTGCCAGCAGCGTAGTTCTAGCGGGTGGGACCCAGTACTTC. The chain links TRBV9 to TRBJ2-5, with 8 bases lining up with TRBD2. The germline V gene has CDR1 SGDLS and CDR2 YYNGEE. V lost 0 bases to trimming and J lost 7 bases; unmatched junction nucleotides: 5. This CDR3 contains 14 residues.

The chain has TRBV5-1 and TRBJ2-1; 12 bases line up with TRBD2. Germline V gene sequence: CDR1 SGHRS, CDR2 YFSETQ. The trim removed 3 bases at V and 2 bases at J, leaving 6 bases unmatched. The CDR3 is made up of 17 amino acids. The CDR3 spells CASSSGLAGIPYNEQFF. As DNA, the CDR3 is TGCGCCAGCAGCTCCGGACTAGCGGGAATACCCTACAATGAGCAGTTCTTC.

This clone was found a few times. The chain employs TRBV15 and TRBJ1-1, with 7 bases identical to TRBD1. This CDR3 has 15 residues. CDR1 LNHNV and CDR2 YYDKDF come from the germline V gene (reference sequence). With V trimmed by 3 bases and J by 3 bases, 7 bases remained unmatched. CDR3 nucleotide sequence: TGTGCCACCAGCAGGGGAGACAGGGTCGACACTGAAGCTTTCTTT. Its protein is CATSRGDRVDTEAFF.

This clone has a handful of counts. The V and J genes are TRBV27 and TRBJ1-2; 9 nucleotides agree with TRBD1. CDR3 length: 14 amino acids. The germline gives CDR1 MNHEY, CDR2 SMNVEV (reference sequence). With 6 bases clipped from V and 5 bases from J, the junction kept 7 bases outside the gene matches. CDR3 region: CASSPGTGFYGYTF. The CDR3 DNA sequence: TGTGCCAGCAGCCCAGGGACAGGGTTTTATGGCTACACCTTC.

This clone turned up a few times. The chain has TRBV25-1 and TRBJ1-1; 7 nucleotides line up with TRBD1. Germline trimming cut 8 bases from V and 3 bases from J; bases unmatched to any gene: 9. Per the germline V gene, CDR1 is MGHDK and CDR2 is SYGVNS. This CDR3 is 14 amino acids long. CDR3 bases: TGTGCCAGCGCCCAGACAGGGTTCGACACTGAAGCTTTCTTT. This translates into CASAQTGFDTEAFF.

This clone was recorded a few times. The chain joins TRBV6-6 to TRBJ1-5, with D hard to call. The V end was cut by 7 bases, the J end by 0 bases, with 7 bases between. Germline V gene sequence: CDR1 MNHNY, CDR2 SVGAGI (reference sequence). The CDR3 has 13 amino acids. The CDR3 loop reads CASMLDSNQPQHF. CDR3 DNA sequence: TGTGCCAGCATGCTAGATAGCAATCAGCCCCAGCATTTT.

This clone was seen a few times. Here the CDR3 DNA reads TGTGCCAGCAGACAGGTGAGCTCCTACAATGAGCAGTTCTTC. It yields the protein CASRQVSSYNEQFF. The gene calls are TRBV9 and TRBJ2-1, with a tentative D call TRBD1 (5 bases). CDR3 length: 14 amino acids. Germline V gene lookup returns CDR1 SGDLS and CDR2 YYNGEE. Trimming removed 5 bases at V and 0 bases at J, with 9 bases between.

The chain uses TRBV5-1 and TRBJ2-7, with 9 nucleotides matching TRBD1. Germline lookup yields CDR1 SGHRS and CDR2 YFSETQ. The CDR3 is 15 amino acids. Trimming at V came to 1 base and at J to 4 bases, leaving 6 bases not matched to a gene. The CDR3 DNA follows: TGCGCCAGCAGCTTGCCGGGACAGGGAATTTACGAGCAGTACTTC. This gives the protein CASSLPGQGIYEQYF. The full variable domain, its missing parts supplied by reference TRBV5-1 and TRBJ2-7, is KAGVTQTPRYLIKTRGQQVTLSCSPISGHRSVSWYQQTPGQGLQFLFEYFSETQRNKGNFPGRFSGRQFSNSRSEMNVSTLELGDSALYLCASSLPGQGIYEQYFGPGTRLTVT.